This TCR beta chain was sequenced for a study of cytomegalovirus exposure and HLA in healthy donors. Overall study results and limits: Some V segments (TRBV6-2 and TRBV6-3 among them) were excluded as indistinguishable. A missense variant in DCLRE1C was later tied to TCR beta V- and J-gene trimming.

13 Jbeta primers and 60 Vbeta primers were used for the PCR. Original processing notes: Later work found 80 million or so unique TCR beta chains, with roughly 11 million shared. Assay used: immunoSEQ multiplex PCR; TCRdb lists only in-frame clones, some missing. V and J calls and clone size are given by that table; D and trimming were obtained from the DNA. Its listing shows roughly 120,000 clones. Points on this clone: What it binds is not known.

The V gene end was trimmed by 0 bases and the J gene end by 1 base; junction bases not matched to a gene: 9. Germline lookup yields CDR1 SGHAT and CDR2 FQNNGV. This CDR3 is built from 18 residues. This chain links TRBV11-2 with TRBJ2-3; 8 bases agree with TRBD2. The TCR was taken from a man younger than 35 in good health and CMV-seronegative. The sequenced material came from PBMCs. CDR3 DNA sequence: TGTGCCAGCAGCTTAGATCGGAATCGGGGGGGGCGCACAGATACGCAGTATTTT. Protein sequence: CASSLDRNRGGRTDTQYF.